These T cell receptor beta chains were read from a single sample in a study of OX40 agonist ivuxolimab in advanced cancers. The data were produced by immunoSEQ multiplex PCR, yet TCRdb's version contains in-frame clones alone and is incomplete. This table holds 75,000 to 95,000 clones, about 90% found once. The specimen comprised CD4+ or CD8+ T cells sorted from blood, sampled in a trial of the OX40 agonist ivuxolimab. The receptors come from an adult with an advanced solid tumor such as melanoma, head and neck, liver or kidney cancer. CDR3s include the opening cysteine and the closing phenylalanine or tryptophan. The D gene is left open where the match is weak. Some rows have no size entry. The others give once, few or many, or a class for an expanded clone.

TRBJ1-1 TRBV19 NA NA CASSIQINTEAFF TGTGCCAGTAGTATCCAGATAAACACTGAAGCTTTCTTT
TRBJ2-2 TRBV11-3 NA few CASSLAAVSEGELFF TGTGCCAGCAGCTTAGCGGCAGTTTCGGAGGGGGAGCTGTTTTTT
TRBJ1-4 TRBV29-1 NA NA CSVRTQMRGEKLFF TGCAGCGTCCGGACACAGATGAGGGGTGAAAAACTGTTTTTT
TRBJ2-7 TRBV27 NA NA CASSFHSSGRGHF TGTGCCAGCAGTTTTCATTCCTCAGGACGGGGACACTTC
TRBJ2-7 TRBV4-3 TRBD2 NA CASSQEIRLAGQYEQYF TGCGCCAGCAGCCAAGAGATCCGACTAGCGGGCCAGTACGAGCAGTACTTC
TRBJ2-7 TRBV19 NA NA CASSGWAGSYEQYF TGTGCCAGTAGTGGTTGGGCGGGGTCCTACGAGCAGTACTTC
TRBJ1-6 TRBV25-1 NA NA CASSLRGGDNSPLHF TGTGCCAGCAGTCTACGGGGGGGGGACAATTCACCCCTCCACTTT
TRBJ1-5 TRBV4-3 NA NA CASSQNEGRGQPQHF TGCGCCAGCAGCCAAAACGAAGGGCGTGGACAGCCCCAGCATTTT
TRBJ2-1 TRBV18 TRBD2 NA CASSPLRLAGPLPSNEQFF TGTGCCAGCTCACCACTCCGTCTAGCGGGCCCCCTTCCTAGCAATGAGCAGTTCTTC
TRBJ2-2 TRBV2 NA once CASSPTLSTGELFF TGTGCCAGCAGCCCGACCCTTTCCACCGGGGAGCTGTTTTTT
TRBJ1-2 TRBV7-2 TRBD1 NA CASSLGQGMRNYGYTF TGTGCCAGCAGCTTAGGACAGGGGATGAGAAACTATGGCTACACCTTC
TRBJ2-2 TRBV11-3 TRBD2 NA CASSPGGTSGRTGELFF TGTGCCAGCAGCCCGGGGGGGACTAGCGGGAGAACCGGGGAGCTGTTTTTT
TRBJ2-5 TRBV15 TRBD1 NA CATSRDYGTDGYF TGTGCCACCAGCAGAGATTACGGGACAGACGGATACTTC
TRBJ1-2 TRBV7-2 TRBD1 NA CASSMGQQGVGYTF TGTGCCAGCAGCATGGGACAGCAAGGGGTCGGCTACACCTTC
TRBJ1-4 TRBV5-1 NA NA CASSDWGIGEKLFF TGCGCCAGCAGCGATTGGGGGATTGGGGAAAAACTGTTTTTT
TRBJ1-1 TRBV7-2 NA NA CASRDQGGTEAFF TGTGCCAGCAGAGATCAGGGAGGCACTGAAGCTTTCTTT
TRBJ2-5 TRBV15 TRBD2 NA CATSRGLAGAETQYF TGTGCCACCAGCAGAGGACTAGCGGGAGCTGAGACCCAGTACTTC
TRBJ2-1 TRBV9 TRBD2 NA CASSIGLAYNEQFF TGTGCCAGCAGCATTGGACTAGCCTACAATGAGCAGTTCTTC
TRBJ1-5 TRBV6-5 TRBD1 NA CASSYSGQGLQPQHF TGTGCCAGCAGTTACAGCGGACAGGGGTTACAGCCCCAGCATTTT
TRBJ2-2 TRBV9 TRBD2 NA CASSVGLAENTGELFF TGTGCCAGCAGCGTGGGACTAGCGGAGAACACCGGGGAGCTGTTTTTT
TRBJ2-2 TRBV19 NA NA CASSIDRGDRVAGRVGELFF TGTGCCAGTAGTATAGATCGTGGGGACAGGGTAGCGGGACGGGTCGGGGAGCTGTTTTTT
TRBJ2-1 TRBV7-2 NA NA CASSLGRRNEQFF TGTGCCAGCAGCTTAGGGAGAAGGAATGAGCAGTTCTTC
TRBJ2-1 TRBV4-1 NA NA CASSQEDSGNEQFF TGCGCCAGCAGCCAAGAAGATAGCGGCAATGAGCAGTTCTTC
TRBJ1-1 TRBV2 TRBD1 NA CASSTTPRQGGLSEAFF TGTGCCAGCAGTACAACCCCAAGACAGGGGGGACTGTCTGAAGCTTTCTTT
TRBJ1-5 TRBV6-5 NA NA CASIPFRGGIPQHF TGTGCCAGCATTCCCTTTCGGGGGGGTATACCCCAGCATTTT
TRBJ2-1 TRBV4-3 NA NA CASSQSSVYNEQFF TGCGCCAGCAGCCAATCTAGCGTCTACAATGAGCAGTTCTTC
TRBJ2-1 TRBV14 NA NA CASSQDPYNEQFF TGTGCCAGCAGCCAAGATCCCTACAATGAGCAGTTCTTC
TRBJ2-3 TRBV7-2 NA NA CASSLRAGITDTQYF TGTGCCAGCAGTCTAAGGGCAGGGATTACAGATACGCAGTATTTT
TRBJ1-5 TRBV7-2 NA NA CASSLDSNQPQHF TGTGCCAGCAGCTTAGATAGCAATCAGCCCCAGCATTTT
TRBJ1-4 TRBV6-6 NA NA CASTPGEGVEKLFF TGTGCCAGCACCCCGGGGGAGGGGGTTGAAAAACTGTTTTTT
TRBJ1-3 TRBV7-2 NA once CASSFAFRGRSSGNTIYF TGTGCCAGCAGCTTCGCATTCCGGGGTCGGTCCTCTGGAAACACCATATATTTT
TRBJ1-2 TRBV7-2 NA NA CASSLGQDYGYTF TGTGCCAGCAGCTTAGGGCAGGACTATGGCTACACCTTC
TRBJ2-7 TRBV19 NA NA CASSAGTLSYEQYF TGTGCCAGTTCAGCGGGGACACTATCCTACGAGCAGTACTTC